Below are 30 T cell receptor beta chains sequenced from a single sample in a study of primary melanoma T cells and metastatic recurrence. Some clones are missing from TCRdb's copy, which holds only in-frame ones; the method was immunoSEQ multiplex PCR. The data show approximately 3,100 clones, roughly four fifths seen once. The specimen was melanoma tumor tissue. The source of these receptors is a human donor with melanoma.

V usage is TRBV11-3 and J usage is TRBJ1-2; 8 nucleotides align to TRBD1. CDR3 length: 16 amino acids. V shed 5 bases and J 8 bases; nucleotides not matched to a gene: 16. Looked up from germline, CDR1 is SGHNT and CDR2 is YENEEA. In DNA, the CDR3 is TGTGCCAGCAGCCAATCCGTCCAGGACAGGGTTTACGGCTACACCTTC. Translating gives CASSQSVQDRVYGYTF.

DNA for the CDR3: TGTGCCAGCAGCTCCCGACTAGCGGGAGAGGTAGATACGCAGTATTTT. Translation gives CASSSRLAGEVDTQYF. The V call is TRBV7-5, the J call TRBJ2-3; the D segment call TRBD2 is taken from the table without a DNA check. TRBV7-5 is designated a pseudogene. This CDR3 is 16 amino acids long.

CDR3 nucleotide sequence: TGTGCCAGCAGCCAATACTGGGGTTCCTACAATGAGCAGTTCTTC. This encodes CASSQYWGSYNEQFF. This chain joins TRBV14 and TRBJ2-1, with D unclear. Germline-derived CDR1 and CDR2 are SGHDN and FVKESK. The CDR3 is made up of 15 amino acids. V lost 2 bases to trimming and J lost 1 base, with 9 bases between them.

CDR3 region: CASSLRSGPIQPQHF. CDR3 nucleotide sequence: TGTGCCAGCAGCTTAAGGTCGGGGCCTATTCAGCCCCAGCATTTT. This chain connects TRBV11-3 to TRBJ1-5, with a weak D call TRBD1 (5 bases). The V gene's germline CDR1 is SGHNT and CDR2 YENEEA. V lost 2 bases to trimming and J lost 6 bases, with 14 bases between them. The CDR3 is 15 residues long.

V and J are TRBV11-3 and TRBJ1-1, with TRBD1 matching over 7 bases. Germline CDR1 SGHNT, CDR2 YENEEA. The CDR3 spans 14 residues. V lost 3 bases to trimming and J lost 5 bases; unmatched junction nucleotides: 6. The CDR3 DNA is TGTGCCAGCAGCTTGGTCGGGACAGTAACTGAAGCTTTCTTT. Its translation is CASSLVGTVTEAFF.

Points on this clone: At one end the junction does not follow the germline gene, possibly because of a read error. The DNA contains a base that is ambiguous or unread; its residue becomes X. This rearrangement joins TRBV19 to TRBJ2-2; 14 bases are a match to TRBD2. This CDR3 has 16 residues. Per the germline V gene, CDR1 is LNHDA and CDR2 is SQIVND (reference sequence). Here the CDR3 DNA reads TGTGCCAGTAGCGGGGGACTAGCGGGGGCCACCGGGGARCTGTTTTTT. Amino acid sequence: CASSGGLAGATGXLFF. In full, the CDR3 reads CASSGGLAGATGELFF.

The rearrangement links TRBV6-8 to TRBJ2-2, with D tentatively TRBD1 or TRBD2 (5 bases each). The CDR3 length is 16 residues. CDR1 is MNHGY and CDR2 is SAAAGT in the germline V gene. V was trimmed by 11 bases and J by 7 bases, leaving 26 bases between them. CDR3: CAGTGLNNRRGGELFF. The CDR3 region has the DNA TGTGCCGGAACGGGGCTAAATAATCGTCGTGGCGGGGAGCTGTTTTTT.

The J gene is TRBJ1-2, the V gene TRBV14; D possibly corresponds to TRBD1 (6 bases). V was clipped by 2 bases and J by 8 bases, with 15 bases between them. Germline CDR1 and CDR2: SGHDN and FVKESK. This CDR3 has 14 amino acids. The DNA for the CDR3 is TGTGCCAGCAGCCAAAGGGCGGGGGCTCGAGGCTACACCTTC. This translates into CASSQRAGARGYTF. Full variable domain (missing parts from reference TRBV14 and TRBJ1-2): EAGVTQFPSHSVIEKGQTVTLRCDPISGHDNLYWYRRVMGKEIKFLLHFVKESKQDESGMPNNRFLAERTGGTYSTLKVQPAELEDSGVYFCASSQRAGARGYTFGSGTRLTVV.

Comments on this clone: Germline and junction disagree at one end, which may indicate a read error. The chain combines TRBV28 with TRBJ2-7; D unclear. In germline, CDR1 is MDHEN, CDR2 SYDVKM. The CDR3 has 12 amino acids. The CDR3 protein is CASSFSRYEQYF. The CDR3 nucleotides read TGTGCCAGCAGTTTTTCACGCTACGAGCAGTACTTT. The whole variable domain, filled in from reference TRBV28 and TRBJ2-7, reads DVKVTQSSRYLVKRTGEKVFLECVQDMDHENMFWYRQDPGLGLRLIYFSYDVKMKEKGDIPEGYSVSREKKERFSLILESASTNQTSMYLCASSFSRYEQYFGPGTRLTVT.

The count of this clone is one. An end of the junction differs from the germline gene, which may be a read error. The chain combines TRBV6-8 with TRBJ1-6; D remains ambiguous. The CDR3 loop spans 12 amino acids. CDR1 and CDR2 (germline): MNHGY, SAAAGT. The CDR3: CASSPVYSPLHF. In DNA form, the CDR3 reads TGTGCCAGCAGCCCCGTATATTCACCCCTTCACTTT.

The chain combines TRBV30 with TRBJ1-6, with unresolved D. The CDR3 length is 14 residues. Between the trimmed V and J ends, which lost 3 bases and 10 bases, there was a span of 16 bases. The V gene's germline CDR1 is GTSNPN and CDR2 SVGIG (reference sequence). CDR3 amino acids: CAWRAPGGNSPLHF. The CDR3 coding sequence is TGTGCCTGGAGGGCCCCCGGCGGGAACTCACCCCTCCACTTT.

The chain is built from TRBV6-8 and TRBJ2-7; 7 bases fit TRBD1. This CDR3 is 14 amino acids long. Germline trimming cut 6 bases from V and 1 base from J; bases unmatched to any gene: 6. CDR1 and CDR2 (germline): MNHGY, SAAAGT. CDR3 region: CASRPGTDSYEQYF. The CDR3, as DNA: TGTGCCAGCAGACCCGGGACAGATTCCTACGAGCAGTACTTC.

This clone was counted a few times. The gene calls are TRBV29-1 and TRBJ1-1; the D gene is possibly TRBD1 (6 bases). The CDR3 has 13 amino acids. Trimming cost V 8 bases and J 1 base, with 14 bases left between them. Germline V gene data show CDR1 as SQVTM and CDR2 as ANQGSEA. For the CDR3, the DNA is TGCAGCCCCGGGGACATCGAGAACACTGAAGCTTTCTTT. Encoded protein: CSPGDIENTEAFF.

The chain carries TRBV19 and TRBJ2-7; unclear D gene. Trimming stripped 2 bases from V and 1 base from J, with 12 bases between. This CDR3 is built from 15 residues. Germline V gene sequence: CDR1 LNHDA, CDR2 SQIVND (reference sequence). The CDR3 protein is CASSIRHSLSYEQYF. As DNA, the CDR3 is TGTGCCAGTAGTATACGGCATTCGCTATCCTACGAGCAGTACTTC.

This chain links TRBV7-5 with TRBJ2-1; the table's D call, TRBD2, was not checked against the DNA. TRBV7-5 constitutes a pseudogene. The CDR3 consists of 16 residues. CDR3 loop: CASSPTTSGRSDEQFF. CDR3 coding DNA: TGTGCCAGCAGCCCAACTACTAGCGGGAGAAGCGATGAGCAGTTCTTC.

This clone occurred once. The chain employs TRBV28 and TRBJ1-2, with D tentatively TRBD1 (6 bases). CDR1 and CDR2 from the germline V gene are MDHEN and SYDVKM. The length of the CDR3 is 15 residues. V lost 4 bases and J 1 base, leaving 13 bases between the germline ends. The CDR3 loop is CASSSPGAGNYGYTF. In DNA form, the CDR3 reads TGTGCCAGCAGTTCGCCAGGGGCGGGTAACTATGGCTACACCTTC.

This chain joins TRBV6-8 and TRBJ2-6, with D uncertain. This CDR3 is built from 15 residues. Germline V gene data show CDR1 as MNHGY and CDR2 as SAAAGT. V gave up 9 bases and J gave up 0 bases, with 12 bases separating them. This CDR3 reads CASHPRLSGANVLTF. The CDR3 nucleotides are TGTGCCAGTCACCCGCGGCTCTCTGGGGCCAACGTCCTGACTTTC.

V usage is TRBV11-3 and J usage is TRBJ1-4; maybe TRBD1 (6 bases). With 1 base removed from V and 3 bases from J, the gap between germline ends came to 9 bases. Germline values: CDR1 SGHNT, CDR2 YENEEA. The CDR3 extends over 15 amino acids. CDR3 coding DNA: TGTGCCAGCAGCTTAGTCAGGGGAGCTAATGAAAAACTGTTTTTT. This sequence encodes CASSLVRGANEKLFF.

This clone was picked up a small number of times. The genes are TRBV7-5 and TRBJ1-4. TRBV7-5 is designated a pseudogene. This CDR3 region has 15 residues. Here the CDR3 DNA reads TGTGCCAGCAGCTTGGGAGGGGGCGAAAATGAAAAACTGTTTTTT. This codes for CASSLGGGENEKLFF.

The chain joins TRBV5-1 to TRBJ1-4; D perhaps matches TRBD1 (5 bases). Germline assignment: CDR1 SGHRS and CDR2 YFSETQ. The CDR3 contains 15 residues. V lost 6 bases, J lost 3 bases, and 15 bases lay in between. The CDR3 DNA reads as TGCGCCAGCACTGATTATGGGGGAGCTAATGAAAAACTGTTTTTT. Translating gives CASTDYGGANEKLFF.

The J gene is TRBJ2-5, the V gene TRBV11-3, with D tentatively TRBD2 (5 bases). The CDR3 totals 14 residues. The V gene lost 6 bases and the J gene lost 4 bases, with 15 bases spanning the gap. Looked up from germline, CDR1 is SGHNT and CDR2 is YENEEA. The CDR3 protein is CASSWRGSGETQYF. As DNA, the CDR3 is TGTGCCAGCAGTTGGCGAGGGAGTGGAGAGACCCAGTACTTC.

This clone was detected a few times. The V and J genes are TRBV7-1 and TRBJ2-3, with 7 bases that match TRBD1. TRBV7-1 is identified as an open reading frame with a role that is uncertain. V shed 4 bases and J 6 bases; nucleotides not matched to a gene: 10. The CDR3 length is 15 residues. CDR3 bases: TGTGCCAGCAGCTTAAGACAGGGAGCAATGGATACGCAGTATTTT. Its translation is CASSLRQGAMDTQYF.

This chain links TRBV11-3 with TRBJ2-7, with D possibly matching TRBD1 (6 bases). The CDR3 has 14 amino acids. The germline V gene encodes CDR1 SGHNT and CDR2 YENEEA. Trimming left V 5 bases short and J 1 base short, with 12 bases between. Here the CDR3 reads CASSPRTASYEQYF. The CDR3 DNA reads TGTGCCAGCAGCCCGAGGACAGCTTCCTACGAGCAGTACTTC.

The genes are TRBV6-7 and TRBJ1-4, with a possible D match to TRBD1 (5 bases). TRBV6-7 is an ORF for which the function is uncertain. Trimming removed 4 bases from V and 6 bases from J, with 12 bases in between. This CDR3 has 14 amino acids. For the CDR3, the DNA is TGTGCCAGCAGTTTAGGGACCAGAGATGAAAAACTGTTTTTT. This codes for CASSLGTRDEKLFF.

V is TRBV6-8 and J is TRBJ2-7, with D possibly matching TRBD2 (7 bases). The germline gives CDR1 MNHGY, CDR2 SAAAGT. Trimming took off 6 bases at V and 2 bases at J, with 20 bases between the two ends. This CDR3 spans 16 amino acids. CDR3 amino acids: CASRTAPGGAPYEQYF. DNA of the CDR3: TGTGCCAGCAGAACCGCCCCGGGGGGCGCCCCCTACGAGCAGTACTTC.

The J gene is TRBJ2-7, the V gene TRBV29-1; weak D call: TRBD1 (5 bases). The CDR3 is 12 amino acids. The germline V gene encodes CDR1 SQVTM and CDR2 ANQGSEA. Trimming stripped 8 bases from V and 5 bases from J, with 16 bases between. The CDR3 DNA follows: TGCAGCTTTGCAGGGAACCTGGACGAGCAGTACTTC. This encodes CSFAGNLDEQYF.

This clone came up once. This chain uses TRBV5-1 with TRBJ2-7; 9 nucleotides line up with TRBD1. V dropped 4 bases and J dropped 4; count of bases not matched to a gene: 9. CDR1 and CDR2 (germline): SGHRS, YFSETQ. The CDR3 is 15 residues long. The CDR3 nucleotides are TGCGCCAGCAGCGTCAGGCCGGGACAGGGTTACGAGCAGTACTTC. Translated, it gives CASSVRPGQGYEQYF.

The V gene is TRBV6-8, the J gene TRBJ1-2; D uncertain. Between the trimmed V and J ends, which lost 4 bases and 1 base, there was a span of 13 bases. Germline CDR1 reads MNHGY; CDR2 reads SAAAGT. CDR3 size: 15 residues. The CDR3 protein is CASSSGGRFNYGYTF. CDR3 nucleotides: TGTGCCAGCAGTTCCGGCGGACGGTTTAACTATGGCTACACCTTC.

This clone was seen once. This chain joins TRBV10-3 and TRBJ2-7, with 11 nucleotides matching TRBD2. The CDR3 covers 19 residues. In germline, CDR1 is ENHRY, CDR2 SYGVKD. V trimming: 2 bases; J trimming: 6 bases; junction bases outside the gene matches: 18. Here the CDR3 DNA reads TGTGCCATCAGTGAGGGACAGGATAGTTTTAGCGGGAGGGCAAGCGAGCAGTACTTC. Amino acid sequence: CAISEGQDSFSGRASEQYF.

The chain couples TRBV5-1 to TRBJ2-7; 8 nucleotides match TRBD1. Germline CDR1 SGHRS, CDR2 YFSETQ. This CDR3 region has 16 residues. V shed 0 bases and J 3 bases; nucleotides not matched to a gene: 8. CDR3 sequence: CASSLAAGGTHYEQYF. CDR3 bases: TGCGCCAGCAGCTTGGCCGCAGGGGGCACCCACTACGAGCAGTACTTC.